These 15 T cell receptor beta chains came from one sample sequenced in a study of siplizumab effects on memory and regulatory T cells. TCRdb's copy holds only in-frame clones and misses some; the assay was immunoSEQ multiplex PCR. The sample has 70,000 or so clones, about 90% seen once. Sequencing was done on a sample of CD8+ T cells sorted from blood. Receptor source: a human donor in good health.

The CDR3 DNA is TGTGCCAGCAGTGAAGGGGCTGCGACAGCCTACGAGCAGTACTTC. Translation gives CASSEGAATAYEQYF. The J gene is TRBJ2-7, the V gene TRBV2; TRBD1 might be the D (5 bases). This CDR3 has 15 residues. V lost 1 base to trimming and J lost 2 bases, with 12 bases between them. The germline V gene encodes CDR1 SNHLY and CDR2 FYNNEI.

This clone was seen only once. The chain couples TRBV27 to TRBJ2-7; D gene unclear. Trimming removed 1 base at V and 6 bases at J, with 19 bases between. CDR1 is MNHEY and CDR2 is SMNVEV in the germline V gene (reference sequence). This CDR3 contains 16 residues. For the CDR3, the DNA is TGTGCCAGCAGTTTATTAGCACAAGGGTGGGTTGGCGAGCAGTACTTC. Encoded protein: CASSLLAQGWVGEQYF.

This clone appeared once. The CDR3 is CASSYAGRAYEQYF. CDR3 in DNA: TGTGCCAGCAGTTATGCGGGCAGAGCCTACGAGCAGTACTTC. V usage is TRBV27 and J usage is TRBJ2-7; a weak D match, TRBD2 (5 bases). CDR1 is MNHEY, CDR2 SMNVEV, per germline (reference sequence). The CDR3 runs to 14 residues. V gave up 4 bases and J gave up 2 bases, with 12 bases separating them.

The genes are TRBV5-4 and TRBJ2-3, with D unresolved. The V and J ends lost 4 bases and 2 bases respectively, with 11 bases between them. CDR3 length equals 14 residues. The germline CDR1 and CDR2 sequences are SGHNT and YYREEE (reference sequence). The CDR3, as DNA: TGTGCCAGCAGCCCGGACGGATTCACAGATACGCAGTATTTT. This sequence encodes CASSPDGFTDTQYF.

This rearrangement joins TRBV25-1 to TRBJ2-1, with 8 bases that match TRBD2. This CDR3 is 16 amino acids long. Germline loops: CDR1 MGHDK, CDR2 SYGVNS. The V gene end was trimmed by 4 bases and the J gene end by 4 bases; junction bases not matched to a gene: 9. The CDR3 sequence is CASSAFLAGGYNEQFF. CDR3 sequence (DNA): TGTGCCAGCAGTGCTTTTCTGGCGGGGGGTTACAATGAGCAGTTCTTC.

The chain joins TRBV5-4 to TRBJ1-2; D is unclear. V was shortened by 0 bases and J by 0 bases, with 9 bases between the two germline ends. Germline CDR1 and CDR2: SGHNT and YYREEE (reference sequence). The CDR3 length is 15 residues. Here the CDR3 DNA reads TGTGCCAGCAGCTTGGACCGCCAGCCTAACTATGGCTACACCTTC. Its translation: CASSLDRQPNYGYTF. The complete variable domain, with remaining parts taken from reference TRBV5-4 and TRBJ1-2, reads ETGVTQSPTHLIKTRGQQVTLRCSSQSGHNTVSWYQQALGQGPQFIFQYYREEENGRGNFPPRFSGLQFPNYSSELNVNALELDDSALYLCASSLDRQPNYGYTFGSGTRLTVV.

The J gene is TRBJ2-2, the V gene TRBV7-3; no reliable D call. Germline V gene lookup returns CDR1 SGHTA and CDR2 FQGTGA. Trimming stripped 6 bases from V and 1 base from J, with 6 bases between. The CDR3 contains 13 residues. The CDR3 nucleotides are TGTGCCAGCAGGGCAGGGAACACCGGGGAGCTGTTTTTT. Translating gives CASRAGNTGELFF.

The V call is TRBV7-9, the J call TRBJ1-5; 7 positions match TRBD1. CDR1 is SEHNR, CDR2 FQNEAQ, per germline (reference sequence). The CDR3 is 15 residues long. V lost 1 base, J lost 5 bases, and 5 bases stayed unmatched. CDR3 sequence (DNA): TGTGCCAGCAGCTTAGTTGGGACAGAAGATCAGCCCCAGCATTTT. It codes for CASSLVGTEDQPQHF. Full variable domain (rest looked up from reference TRBV7-9 and TRBJ1-5): DTGVSQNPRHKITKRGQNVTFRCDPISEHNRLYWYRQTLGQGPEFLTYFQNEAQLEKSRLLSDRFSAERPKGSFSTLEIQRTEQGDSAMYLCASSLVGTEDQPQHFGDGTRLSIL.

This chain uses TRBV7-9 with TRBJ2-7; the D gene is possibly TRBD1 (5 bases). The length of the CDR3 is 13 residues. Germline CDR1 and CDR2: SEHNR and FQNEAQ (reference sequence). V was cut by 6 bases and J by 3 bases, with 12 bases left in between. The CDR3 loop reads CASSQGLIYEQYF. CDR3 sequence (DNA): TGTGCCAGCAGTCAGGGATTAATCTACGAGCAGTACTTC.

This rearrangement joins TRBV27 to TRBJ1-5; no clear D. Germline V gene sequence: CDR1 MNHEY, CDR2 SMNVEV (reference sequence). CDR3 length: 21 residues. Deletions cut 1 base from V and 4 bases from J, with 29 bases between. CDR3 nucleotide sequence: TGTGCCAGCAGTTTATATAGTGTAATAGGATCCCGGTCGGCGGAAAATCAGCCCCAGCATTTT. Translation: CASSLYSVIGSRSAENQPQHF.

This clone was detected only a few times. The rearrangement links TRBV19 to TRBJ1-1; tentatively, D is TRBD1 (6 bases). The length of the CDR3 is 13 residues. The ends were cut back, 2 bases at V and 5 bases at J, with 9 bases in the middle. Germline CDR1 and CDR2: LNHDA and SQIVND (reference sequence). CDR3: CASSIYTGTEAFF. The CDR3 DNA sequence: TGTGCCAGTAGTATATACACAGGGACTGAAGCTTTCTTT.

This clone was detected only a few times. The chain couples TRBV7-8 to TRBJ1-1, with D hard to call. CDR3 size: 11 residues. Germline CDR1 is SGHVS and CDR2 is FQNEAQ. V lost 4 bases, J lost 7 bases, and 7 bases lay in between. For the CDR3, the DNA is TGTGCCAGCAGCTCATCGCATGAAGCTTTCTTT. It is translated as CASSSSHEAFF.

The gene calls are TRBV7-3 and TRBJ2-3; 11 bases line up with TRBD2. Germline V gene lookup returns CDR1 SGHTA and CDR2 FQGTGA. The CDR3 covers 16 residues. V shed 5 bases, J shed 2 bases, and the junction held 6 bases outside the gene matches. The DNA of the CDR3 is TGTGCCAGCAGCCAGGAACTAGCGGGGGACACAGATACGCAGTATTTT. Translated: CASSQELAGDTDTQYF.

The V and J genes are TRBV7-9 and TRBJ2-1, with a tentative D call TRBD1 (8 bases). Germline assignment: CDR1 SEHNR and CDR2 FQNEAQ (reference sequence). Trimming stripped 8 bases from V and 10 bases from J, with 21 bases between. The CDR3 has 14 amino acids. The CDR3 is CASRAGGEAGEQFF. CDR3 coding DNA: TGTGCCAGCCGGGCAGGGGGCGAAGCGGGAGAGCAGTTCTTC.

The chain couples TRBV6-5 to TRBJ1-1, with TRBD1 matching over 8 bases. V was pared by 6 bases and J by 4 bases, with 4 bases of the junction left unmatched. The CDR3 runs to 13 residues. Germline V gene sequence: CDR1 MNHEY, CDR2 SVGAGI. As DNA, the CDR3 is TGTGCCAGCAGCCTTACAGGGGGCACTGAAGCTTTCTTT. It translates to CASSLTGGTEAFF.